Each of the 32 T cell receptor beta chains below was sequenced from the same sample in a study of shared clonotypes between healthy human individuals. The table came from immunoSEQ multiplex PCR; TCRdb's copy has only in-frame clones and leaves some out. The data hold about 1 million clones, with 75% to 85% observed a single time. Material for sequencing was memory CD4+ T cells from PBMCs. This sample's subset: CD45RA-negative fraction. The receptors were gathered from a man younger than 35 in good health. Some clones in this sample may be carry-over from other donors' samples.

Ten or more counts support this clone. The CDR3 DNA is TGTGCCAGCAGGCGCCTAGCGGGCGCCTACGAGCAGTACTTC. It is translated as CASRRLAGAYEQYF. This chain uses TRBV27 with TRBJ2-7; 8 positions agree with TRBD2. The CDR3 loop spans 14 amino acids. The germline V gene encodes CDR1 MNHEY and CDR2 SMNVEV (reference sequence). Trimming removed 6 bases from V and 2 bases from J; junction bases left unmatched: 6.

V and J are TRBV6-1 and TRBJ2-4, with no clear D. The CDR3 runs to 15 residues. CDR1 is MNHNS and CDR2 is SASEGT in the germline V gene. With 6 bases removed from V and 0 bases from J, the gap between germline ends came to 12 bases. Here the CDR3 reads CASSPGWVAKNIQYF. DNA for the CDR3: TGTGCCAGCAGCCCCGGGTGGGTAGCCAAAAACATTCAGTACTTC.

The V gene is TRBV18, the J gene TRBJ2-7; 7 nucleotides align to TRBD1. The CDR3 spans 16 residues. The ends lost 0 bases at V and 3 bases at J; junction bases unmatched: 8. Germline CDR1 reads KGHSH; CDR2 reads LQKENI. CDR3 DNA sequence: TGTGCCAGCTCACCACCTTTATCACAGGGGAGCTACGAGCAGTACTTC. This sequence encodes CASSPPLSQGSYEQYF.

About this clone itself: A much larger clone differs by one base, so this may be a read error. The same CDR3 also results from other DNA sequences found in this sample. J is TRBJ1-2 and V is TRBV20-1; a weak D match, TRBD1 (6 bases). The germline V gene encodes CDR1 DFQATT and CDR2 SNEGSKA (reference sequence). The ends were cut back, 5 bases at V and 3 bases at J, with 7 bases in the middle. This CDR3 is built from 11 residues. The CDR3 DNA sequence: TGCAGTGCTCGGACAGACTATGGCTACACCTTC. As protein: CSARTDYGYTF.

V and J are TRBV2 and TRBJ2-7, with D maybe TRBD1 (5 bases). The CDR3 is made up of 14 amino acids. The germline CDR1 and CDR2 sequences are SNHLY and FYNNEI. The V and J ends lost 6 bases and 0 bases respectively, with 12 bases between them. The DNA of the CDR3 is TGTGCCAGCAGGGCCAGCAGGGTCTCCTACGAGCAGTACTTC. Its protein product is CASRASRVSYEQYF.

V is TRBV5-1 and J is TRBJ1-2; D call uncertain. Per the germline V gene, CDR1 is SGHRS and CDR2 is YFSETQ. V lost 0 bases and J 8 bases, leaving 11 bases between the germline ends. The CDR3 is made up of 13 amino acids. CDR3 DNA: TGCGCCAGCAGCTTGGATGCCCACGGGGGCTACACCTTC. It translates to CASSLDAHGGYTF.

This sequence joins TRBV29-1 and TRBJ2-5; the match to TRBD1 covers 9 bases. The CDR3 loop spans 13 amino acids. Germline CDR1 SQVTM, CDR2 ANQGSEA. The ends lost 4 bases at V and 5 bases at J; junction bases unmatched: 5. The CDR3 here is CSVAGTGLETQYF. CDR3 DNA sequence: TGCAGCGTTGCCGGGACAGGGCTGGAGACCCAGTACTTC. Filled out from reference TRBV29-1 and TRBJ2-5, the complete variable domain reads SAVISQKPSRDICQRGTSLTIQCQVDSQVTMMFWYRQQPGQSLTLIATANQGSEATYESGFVIDKFPISRPNLTFSTLTVSNMSPEDSSIYLCSVAGTGLETQYFGPGTRLLVL.

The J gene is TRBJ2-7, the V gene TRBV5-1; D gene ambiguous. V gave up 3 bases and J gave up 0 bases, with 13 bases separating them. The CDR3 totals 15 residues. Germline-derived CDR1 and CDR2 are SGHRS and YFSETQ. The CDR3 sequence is CASSYGGQSSYEQYF. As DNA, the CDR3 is TGCGCCAGCAGCTACGGTGGGCAGAGCTCCTACGAGCAGTACTTC.

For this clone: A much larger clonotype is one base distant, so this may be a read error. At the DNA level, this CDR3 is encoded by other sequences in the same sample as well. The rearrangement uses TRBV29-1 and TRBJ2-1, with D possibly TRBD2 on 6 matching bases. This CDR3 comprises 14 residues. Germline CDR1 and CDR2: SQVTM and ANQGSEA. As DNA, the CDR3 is TGTAGCGTTGATAGGCGGGGTGACCTCAATGAGCAGTTCTTC. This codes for CSVDRRGDLNEQFF.

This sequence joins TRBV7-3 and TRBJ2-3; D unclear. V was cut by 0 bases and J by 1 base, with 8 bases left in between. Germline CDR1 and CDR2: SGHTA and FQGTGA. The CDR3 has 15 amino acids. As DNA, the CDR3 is TGTGCCAGCAGCTTAACGCCGGGCGGCACAGATACGCAGTATTTT. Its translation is CASSLTPGGTDTQYF.

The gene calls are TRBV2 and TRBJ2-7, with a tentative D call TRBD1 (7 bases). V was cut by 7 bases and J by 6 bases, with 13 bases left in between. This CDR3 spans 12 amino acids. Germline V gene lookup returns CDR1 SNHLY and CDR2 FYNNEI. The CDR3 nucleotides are TGTGCCAGCACTTCAGGGGGAGGCGAGCAGTACTTC. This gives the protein CASTSGGGEQYF.

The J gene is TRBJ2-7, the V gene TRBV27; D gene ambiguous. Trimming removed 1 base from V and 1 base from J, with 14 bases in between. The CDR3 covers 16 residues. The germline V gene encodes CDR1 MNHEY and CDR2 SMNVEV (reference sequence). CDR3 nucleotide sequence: TGTGCCAGCAGTTTATTAGGAGTGTTTAATTCCTACGAGCAGTACTTC. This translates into CASSLLGVFNSYEQYF.

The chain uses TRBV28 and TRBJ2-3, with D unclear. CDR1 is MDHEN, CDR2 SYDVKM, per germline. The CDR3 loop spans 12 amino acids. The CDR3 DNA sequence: TGTGCTACCCTTACTAGCACAGATACGCAGTATTTT. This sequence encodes CATLTSTDTQYF.

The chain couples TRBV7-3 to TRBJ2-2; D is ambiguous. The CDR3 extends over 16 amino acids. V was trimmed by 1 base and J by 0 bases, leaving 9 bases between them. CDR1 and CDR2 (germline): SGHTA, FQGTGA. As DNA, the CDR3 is TGTGCCAGCAGCTTAAACGGAAACCCGAACACCGGGGAGCTGTTTTTT. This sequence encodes CASSLNGNPNTGELFF.

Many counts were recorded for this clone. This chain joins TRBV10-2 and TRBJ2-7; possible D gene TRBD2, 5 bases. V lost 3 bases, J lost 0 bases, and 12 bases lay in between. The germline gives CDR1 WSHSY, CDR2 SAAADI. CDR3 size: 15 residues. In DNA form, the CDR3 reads TGCGCCAGCAGTGACACGGGAAAGTCCTCCTACGAGCAGTACTTC. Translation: CASSDTGKSSYEQYF.

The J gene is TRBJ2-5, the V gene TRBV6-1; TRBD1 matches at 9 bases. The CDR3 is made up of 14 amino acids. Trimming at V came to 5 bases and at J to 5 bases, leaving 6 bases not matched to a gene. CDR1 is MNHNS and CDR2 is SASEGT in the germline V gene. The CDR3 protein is CASSQQGAGETQYF. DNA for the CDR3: TGTGCCAGCAGTCAACAGGGGGCGGGGGAGACCCAGTACTTC.

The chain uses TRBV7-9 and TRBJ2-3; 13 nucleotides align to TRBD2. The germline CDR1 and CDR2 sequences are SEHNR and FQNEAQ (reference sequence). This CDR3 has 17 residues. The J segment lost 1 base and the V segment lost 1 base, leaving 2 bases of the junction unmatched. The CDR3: CASSLGLAGGGTDTQYF. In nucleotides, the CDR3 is TGTGCCAGCAGCTTAGGACTAGCGGGAGGCGGCACAGATACGCAGTATTTT.

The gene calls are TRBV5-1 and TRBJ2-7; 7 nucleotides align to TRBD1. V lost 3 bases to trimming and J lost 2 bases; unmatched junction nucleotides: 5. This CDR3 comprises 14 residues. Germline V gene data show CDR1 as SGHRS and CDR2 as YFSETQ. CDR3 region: CASSSTGLAYEQYF. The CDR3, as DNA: TGCGCCAGCAGCTCGACAGGGTTGGCCTACGAGCAGTACTTC.

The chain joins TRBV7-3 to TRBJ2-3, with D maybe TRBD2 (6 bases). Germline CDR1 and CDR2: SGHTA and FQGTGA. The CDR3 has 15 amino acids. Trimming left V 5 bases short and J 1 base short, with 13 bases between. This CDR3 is CASSPYQRGTDTQYF. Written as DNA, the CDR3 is TGTGCCAGCAGCCCCTACCAGCGGGGCACAGATACGCAGTATTTT.

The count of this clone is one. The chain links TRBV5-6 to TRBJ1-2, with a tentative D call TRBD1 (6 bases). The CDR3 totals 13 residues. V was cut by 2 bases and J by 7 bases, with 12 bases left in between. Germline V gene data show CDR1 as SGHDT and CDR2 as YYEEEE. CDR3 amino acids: CASSLTGIFGYTF. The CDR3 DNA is TGTGCCAGCAGCTTAACAGGGATTTTTGGCTACACCTTC.

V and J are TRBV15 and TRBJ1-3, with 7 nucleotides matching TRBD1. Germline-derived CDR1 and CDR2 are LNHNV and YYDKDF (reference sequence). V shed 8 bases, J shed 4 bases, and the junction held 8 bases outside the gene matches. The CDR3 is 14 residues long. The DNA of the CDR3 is TGTGCCACCGCCCCAGGGGGAGGCGGAAACACCATATATTTT. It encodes CATAPGGGGNTIYF.

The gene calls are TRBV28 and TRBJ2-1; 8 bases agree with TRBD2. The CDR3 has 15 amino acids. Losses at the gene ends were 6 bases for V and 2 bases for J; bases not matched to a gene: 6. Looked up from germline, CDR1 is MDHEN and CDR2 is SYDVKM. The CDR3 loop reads CASSPGAGAYNEQFF. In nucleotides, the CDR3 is TGTGCCAGCAGCCCAGGAGCGGGAGCCTACAATGAGCAGTTCTTC.

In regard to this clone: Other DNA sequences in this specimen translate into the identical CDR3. The CDR3 region is CASSLDRGDTQYF. Here the CDR3 DNA reads TGTGCCAGCAGCTTAGACAGGGGCGATACGCAGTATTTT. The chain is built from TRBV11-2 and TRBJ2-3; D might be TRBD1 (6 bases). The CDR3 contains 13 residues. Trimming took 0 bases from V and 6 from J, leaving 7 bases between them. Germline V gene sequence: CDR1 SGHAT, CDR2 FQNNGV.

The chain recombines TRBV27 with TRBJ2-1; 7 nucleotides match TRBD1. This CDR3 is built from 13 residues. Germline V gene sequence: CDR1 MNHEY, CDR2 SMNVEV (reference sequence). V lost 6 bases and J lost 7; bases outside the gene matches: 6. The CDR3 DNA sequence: TGTGCCAGCAGCCCTTACAGGGGAAATGAGCAGTTCTTC. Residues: CASSPYRGNEQFF.

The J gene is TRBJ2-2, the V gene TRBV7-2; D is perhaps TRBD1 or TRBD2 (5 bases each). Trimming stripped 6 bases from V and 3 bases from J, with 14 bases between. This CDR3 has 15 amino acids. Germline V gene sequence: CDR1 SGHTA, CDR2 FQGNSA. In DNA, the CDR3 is TGTGCCAGCAGACTAGGACAAACCGACACCGGGGAGCTGTTTTTT. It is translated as CASRLGQTDTGELFF.

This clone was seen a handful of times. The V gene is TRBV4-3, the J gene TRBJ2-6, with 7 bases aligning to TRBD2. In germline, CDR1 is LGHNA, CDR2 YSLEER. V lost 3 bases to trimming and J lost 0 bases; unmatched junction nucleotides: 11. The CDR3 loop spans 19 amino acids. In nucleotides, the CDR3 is TGCGCCAGCAGCCACGCCCGACTAGCTCAAAGCTCTGGGGCCAACGTCCTGACTTTC. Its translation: CASSHARLAQSSGANVLTF.

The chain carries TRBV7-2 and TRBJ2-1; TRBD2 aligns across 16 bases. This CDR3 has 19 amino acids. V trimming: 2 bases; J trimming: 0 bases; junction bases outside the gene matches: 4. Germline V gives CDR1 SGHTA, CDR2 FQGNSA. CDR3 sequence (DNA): TGTGCCAGCAGCTTAACGGGACTAGCGGGAGGGACCTCCTACAATGAGCAGTTCTTC. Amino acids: CASSLTGLAGGTSYNEQFF.

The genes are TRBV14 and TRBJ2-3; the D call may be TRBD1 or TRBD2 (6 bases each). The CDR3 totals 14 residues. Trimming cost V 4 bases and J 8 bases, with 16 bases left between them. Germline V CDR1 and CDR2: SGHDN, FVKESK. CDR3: CASSLPGGGATQYF. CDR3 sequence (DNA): TGTGCCAGCAGCCTTCCCGGGGGCGGCGCTACGCAGTATTTT.

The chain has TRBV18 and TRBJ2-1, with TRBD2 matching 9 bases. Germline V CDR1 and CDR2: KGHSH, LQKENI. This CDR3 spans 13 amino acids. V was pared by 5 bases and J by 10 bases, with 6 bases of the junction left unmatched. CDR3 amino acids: CASSLGLAGEQFF. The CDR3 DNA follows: TGTGCCAGCTCATTGGGACTAGCTGGAGAGCAGTTCTTC.

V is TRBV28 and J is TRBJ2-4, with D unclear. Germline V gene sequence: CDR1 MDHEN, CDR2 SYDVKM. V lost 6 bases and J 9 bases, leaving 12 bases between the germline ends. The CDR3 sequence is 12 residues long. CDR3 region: CASSYLLGIQYF. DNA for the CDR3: TGTGCCAGCAGCTACCTGTTGGGCATTCAGTACTTC.

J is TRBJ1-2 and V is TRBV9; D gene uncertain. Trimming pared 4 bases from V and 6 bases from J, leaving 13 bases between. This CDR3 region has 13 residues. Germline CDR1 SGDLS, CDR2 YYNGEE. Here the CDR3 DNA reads TGTGCCAGCAGCTTCCCCCGGAGGGATGGCTACACCTTC. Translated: CASSFPRRDGYTF.

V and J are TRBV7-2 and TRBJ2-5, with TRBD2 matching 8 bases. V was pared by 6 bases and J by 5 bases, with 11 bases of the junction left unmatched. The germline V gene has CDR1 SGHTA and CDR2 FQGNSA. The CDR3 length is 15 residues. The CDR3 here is CASRHKPGLGETQYF. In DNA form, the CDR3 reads TGTGCCAGCAGACATAAGCCGGGACTAGGGGAGACCCAGTACTTC.